A single sample gave rise to the 18 T cell receptor beta chains below, sequenced in a study of CD8 T cells in Susac syndrome. Reverse transcription of 0.5 to 1 ug RNA used random hexamers. TCRdb re-analysed the immunoSEQ multiplex PCR reads in MiXCR, keeping a single row per CDR3 protein. Of 170,000 or so distinct CDR3 sequences in the sample, about 95% were seen once. Sequences were obtained from CD8+ T cells from PBMCs. The receptor set was obtained from a human donor with multiple sclerosis.

The gene calls are TRBV7-8 and TRBJ2-3; D gene uncertain. CDR3 length: 14 amino acids. Per the germline V gene, CDR1 is SGHVS and CDR2 is FQNEAQ. Trimming took off 1 base at V and 3 bases at J, with 8 bases between the two ends. The CDR3, as DNA: TGTGCCAGCAGCTTAGATTTGACGACAGATACGCAGTATTTT. Protein: CASSLDLTTDTQYF.

This sequence joins TRBV9 and TRBJ1-2; D call uncertain. Germline values: CDR1 SGDLS, CDR2 YYNGEE. The CDR3 runs to 15 residues. Trimming stripped 0 bases from V and 5 bases from J, with 14 bases between. CDR3 sequence: CASSVEVLFQYGYTF. For the CDR3, the DNA is TGTGCCAGCAGCGTAGAAGTTCTTTTCCAGTATGGCTACACCTTC.

The chain joins TRBV29-1 to TRBJ1-1; TRBD1 aligns across 12 bases. With 6 bases clipped from V and 0 bases from J, the junction kept 17 bases outside the gene matches. The V gene's germline CDR1 is SQVTM and CDR2 ANQGSEA. This CDR3 comprises 19 residues. In nucleotides, the CDR3 is TGCAGCGTAAATCGGGACAGGGGGCTTAGGACGTCACTGAACACTGAAGCTTTCTTT. This encodes CSVNRDRGLRTSLNTEAFF.

V gene TRBV20-1 combines with J gene TRBJ2-7, with TRBD1 matching over 7 bases. V lost 6 bases, J lost 3 bases, and 8 bases stayed unmatched. This CDR3 region has 13 residues. The V gene's germline CDR1 is DFQATT and CDR2 SNEGSKA (reference sequence). CDR3: CSAGQGVVYEQYF. The CDR3 DNA sequence: TGCAGTGCGGGGCAGGGGGTCGTCTACGAGCAGTACTTC.

The V gene is TRBV13, the J gene TRBJ2-5; 7 bases agree with TRBD2. CDR3 size: 14 residues. The trim removed 5 bases at V and 5 bases at J, leaving 8 bases unmatched. Germline-derived CDR1 and CDR2 are PRHDT and FYEKMQ (reference sequence). In DNA form, the CDR3 reads TGTGCCAGCAGCGCAAGACTAGCTAGTGAGACCCAGTACTTC. Protein: CASSARLASETQYF.

This sequence joins TRBV4-2 and TRBJ2-7; the match to TRBD2 covers 7 bases. The CDR3 loop spans 15 amino acids. The V segment lost 5 bases and the J segment 0 bases; nucleotides outside the gene matches: 7. Germline V lookup: CDR1 LGHNA, CDR2 YNFKEQ. In DNA form, the CDR3 reads TGTGCCAGCAGCTCTGGGACTATCAGCTCCTACGAGCAGTACTTC. This sequence encodes CASSSGTISSYEQYF.

This clonotype has only one observation. This chain uses TRBV5-1 with TRBJ2-3; 9 positions match TRBD1. Germline trimming cut 4 bases from V and 11 bases from J; bases unmatched to any gene: 5. The CDR3 has 12 amino acids. Germline CDR1 reads SGHRS; CDR2 reads YFSETQ. The CDR3 loop reads CASSGETGGQYF. The CDR3 nucleotides read TGCGCCAGCAGCGGTGAGACAGGGGGGCAGTATTTT.

The chain uses TRBV4-1 and TRBJ1-5, with 7 bases aligning to TRBD1. The CDR3 loop spans 14 amino acids. Germline trimming cut 1 base from V and 4 bases from J; bases unmatched to any gene: 1. CDR1 is MGHRA, CDR2 YSYEKL, per germline. The CDR3 spells CASSQVDRNQPQHF. DNA for the CDR3: TGCGCCAGCAGCCAAGTGGACAGGAATCAGCCCCAGCATTTT.

This clonotype showed up just once. The chain links TRBV6-5 to TRBJ2-7; maybe TRBD1 (6 bases). The CDR3 spans 14 residues. Trimming left V 7 bases short and J 2 bases short, with 15 bases between. Germline assignment: CDR1 MNHEY and CDR2 SVGAGI. CDR3 nucleotide sequence: TGTGCCAGCACCCCCGACAGGTTCCCCTACGAGCAGTACTTC. Amino acid sequence: CASTPDRFPYEQYF.

This rearrangement joins TRBV29-1 to TRBJ2-1; D unclear. Trimming stripped 1 base from V and 4 bases from J, with 11 bases between. CDR1 SQVTM and CDR2 ANQGSEA come from the germline V gene. The CDR3 runs 14 residues. The CDR3 nucleotides are TGCAGCGTTGAAGTGGAGTTGGTGTACAATGAGCAGTTCTTC. Residues: CSVEVELVYNEQFF.

The chain combines TRBV27 with TRBJ2-7; 7 bases align to TRBD2. Germline V gene lookup returns CDR1 MNHEY and CDR2 SMNVEV (reference sequence). This CDR3 contains 19 residues. J was trimmed by 0 bases and V by 4 bases; bases with no gene match: 18. CDR3: CASSSTGRVPGGGSYEQYF. For the CDR3, the DNA is TGTGCCAGCAGTTCTACAGGCAGAGTCCCCGGCGGGGGCTCCTACGAGCAGTACTTC.

This chain links TRBV27 with TRBJ1-2; possibly TRBD1 for D (5 bases). Deletions cut 5 bases from V and 6 bases from J, with 13 bases between. This CDR3 contains 13 residues. Germline V gene sequence: CDR1 MNHEY, CDR2 SMNVEV (reference sequence). This CDR3 reads CASSETAGDGYTF. CDR3 nucleotides: TGTGCCAGCAGTGAGACTGCGGGGGATGGCTACACCTTC.

The chain combines TRBV30 with TRBJ2-7, with 14 bases that match TRBD2. The V gene's germline CDR1 is GTSNPN and CDR2 SVGIG (reference sequence). There are 14 residues in the CDR3. V was pared by 7 bases and J by 3 bases, with 5 bases of the junction left unmatched. CDR3 sequence reads: CAFGLAGGGYEQYF. CDR3 bases: TGTGCCTTCGGACTAGCGGGAGGCGGCTACGAGCAGTACTTC.

V gene TRBV5-1 combines with J gene TRBJ2-1, with a tentative D call TRBD2 (6 bases). The CDR3 is 12 amino acids. The V gene's germline CDR1 is SGHRS and CDR2 YFSETQ. Trimming took 5 bases from V and 5 from J, leaving 8 bases between them. Here the CDR3 DNA reads TGCGCCAGCAGAGTAGCGGACAATGAGCAGTTCTTC. Translation: CASRVADNEQFF.

The CDR3, as DNA: TGCGCCAGCAGCGCGGAGACGGACCCTCAAAAACTGTTTTTT. Translation: CASSAETDPQKLFF. V is TRBV5-1 and J is TRBJ1-4; D is undetermined. CDR1 SGHRS and CDR2 YFSETQ come from the germline V gene. This CDR3 is 14 amino acids long. The ends were cut back, 4 bases at V and 9 bases at J, with 16 bases in the middle.

The chain links TRBV19 to TRBJ1-2, with D unclear. This CDR3 contains 14 residues. V gave up 5 bases and J gave up 6 bases, with 16 bases separating them. Germline-derived CDR1 and CDR2 are LNHDA and SQIVND (reference sequence). This CDR3 is CASSPWTRVDGYTF. The CDR3 nucleotides are TGTGCCAGTAGTCCATGGACTCGAGTGGATGGCTACACCTTC.

This sequence joins TRBV29-1 and TRBJ1-2; D is possibly TRBD1 (5 bases). Trimming shortened V by 6 bases and J by 6 bases, and 11 bases separated the two germline ends. CDR1 is SQVTM, CDR2 ANQGSEA, per germline. There are 11 residues in the CDR3. For the CDR3, the DNA is TGCAGCGTGTTCATGGGGCATGGCTACACCTTC. Its translation: CSVFMGHGYTF.

The rearrangement joins TRBV29-1 to TRBJ2-7; D unclear. The CDR3 totals 11 residues. Per the germline V gene, CDR1 is SQVTM and CDR2 is ANQGSEA. V shed 1 base and J shed 3 bases, with 4 bases lying between them. The CDR3 coding sequence is TGCAGCGTTGAAGGCCTCTACGAGCAGTACTTC. Its translation: CSVEGLYEQYF.